The 17 T cell receptor beta chains below were found in one sample sequenced in a study of CD8 T cell repertoires and HIV-1 epitope variants. These receptors' antigens are unknown. Only in-frame clones appear in the TCRdb table, and some are missing; sequencing was by immunoSEQ multiplex PCR. The sample yields about 4,500 clones, approximately 71% seen once. Material: cultured CD8+ T cells derived from PBMCs. The origin of the receptors is a male donor with HIV.

The genes are TRBV6-1 and TRBJ1-1, with D maybe TRBD1 (6 bases). The germline gives CDR1 MNHNS, CDR2 SASEGT. The germline V and J ends were trimmed by 3 bases and 6 bases, with 14 bases remaining between them. This CDR3 comprises 14 residues. CDR3 coding DNA: TGTGCCAGCAGTGAGGGGGCCCCCCGCGCTGAAGCTTTCTTT. Protein: CASSEGAPRAEAFF.

The chain employs TRBV7-8 and TRBJ2-7, with no clear D. The CDR3 loop spans 14 amino acids. Germline CDR1 and CDR2: SGHVS and FQNEAQ. With 3 bases removed from V and 6 bases from J, the gap between germline ends came to 15 bases. In DNA form, the CDR3 reads TGTGCCAGCAGCTTCCTACCCCCCCGCGCCGAGCAGTACTTC. It codes for CASSFLPPRAEQYF.

The chain carries TRBV11-2 and TRBJ1-2, with D possibly matching TRBD1 (6 bases). The V end lost 0 bases, the J end lost 7 bases, and 12 bases lay between the germline ends. The CDR3 runs to 14 residues. The germline V gene encodes CDR1 SGHAT and CDR2 FQNNGV. CDR3 DNA: TGTGCCAGCAGCTTAGAAGGTTTGGGGGCTGGCTACACCTTC. Translated: CASSLEGLGAGYTF.

V is TRBV7-2 and J is TRBJ1-2; D unclear. The V gene's germline CDR1 is SGHTA and CDR2 FQGNSA. The length of the CDR3 is 15 residues. The V end was cut by 1 base, the J end by 3 bases, with 12 bases between. Here the CDR3 reads CASSLEAVSDYGYTF. For the CDR3, the DNA is TGTGCCAGCAGCTTAGAGGCGGTTTCGGACTATGGCTACACCTTC.

By proportion, this clone is large. The chain joins TRBV7-2 to TRBJ2-1; D unresolved. From germline, CDR1 is SGHTA and CDR2 FQGNSA. The V end was cut by 1 base, the J end by 9 bases, with 10 bases between. The CDR3 totals 13 residues. CDR3 nucleotide sequence: TGTGCCAGCAGCTTAGACGGTGCCAGTGAGCAGTTCTTC. This sequence encodes CASSLDGASEQFF.

The sample holds a few counts of this clone. J is TRBJ2-7 and V is TRBV2; possibly TRBD2 for D (6 bases). CDR3 length equals 14 residues. Germline CDR1 reads SNHLY; CDR2 reads FYNNEI. Deletions cut 3 bases from V and 0 bases from J, with 9 bases between. The CDR3 nucleotides read TGTGCCAGCAGTGAGCGGGGATACTCCTACGAGCAGTACTTC. Translation: CASSERGYSYEQYF.

V usage is TRBV18 and J usage is TRBJ2-1, with D unclear. The germline V and J ends were trimmed by 1 base and 1 base, with 5 bases remaining between them. Germline V gene data show CDR1 as KGHSH and CDR2 as LQKENI. The CDR3 extends over 14 amino acids. This CDR3 is CASSPQGSYNEQFF. CDR3 nucleotides: TGTGCCAGCTCACCACAGGGTTCCTACAATGAGCAGTTCTTC.

The table lists this clone with a count of one. The V and J genes are TRBV11-2 and TRBJ1-2; TRBD1 is a possible D gene (5 bases). The CDR3 is made up of 16 amino acids. Per the germline V gene, CDR1 is SGHAT and CDR2 is FQNNGV. Trimming took 2 bases from V and 6 from J, leaving 19 bases between them. This chain's CDR3 is CASSLSGGLTKDGYTF. CDR3 bases: TGTGCCAGCAGCTTAAGCGGGGGACTGACTAAGGATGGCTACACCTTC.

V gene TRBV30 combines with J gene TRBJ1-3; weak D call: TRBD1 (6 bases). Germline V gene lookup returns CDR1 GTSNPN and CDR2 SVGIG (reference sequence). The V end was cut by 2 bases, the J end by 4 bases, with 15 bases between. This CDR3 is 15 amino acids long. This chain's CDR3 is CAWSSTGNPGNTIYF. CDR3 DNA sequence: TGTGCCTGGAGTTCAACAGGGAACCCCGGAAACACCATATATTTT.

This chain connects TRBV11-1 to TRBJ2-5, with D unresolved. V was trimmed by 5 bases and J by 4 bases, leaving 14 bases between them. The CDR3 spans 14 residues. Germline loops: CDR1 SGHAT, CDR2 FQDESV (reference sequence). The CDR3: CASSLEPVPETQYF. For the CDR3, the DNA is TGTGCCAGCAGCCTTGAGCCGGTCCCAGAGACCCAGTACTTC.

The CDR3 sequence is CASTIPAGQTRPYGYTF. The CDR3 nucleotides read TGTGCCAGCACGATACCGGCGGGGCAGACACGTCCCTATGGCTACACCTTC. The chain joins TRBV5-6 to TRBJ1-2, with a tentative D call TRBD1 (5 bases). The CDR3 consists of 17 residues. V was trimmed by 6 bases and J by 4 bases, leaving 25 bases between them. In germline, CDR1 is SGHDT, CDR2 YYEEEE.

This clone was seen just once. The V gene is TRBV6-1, the J gene TRBJ1-2, with TRBD1 as a possible D gene (5 bases). Germline V gene data show CDR1 as MNHNS and CDR2 as SASEGT. The V and J ends lost 10 bases and 2 bases respectively, with 20 bases between them. The CDR3 is 15 residues long. CDR3 coding DNA: TGTGCCACCCTCGATTGGACACGTGGGAACTATGGCTACACCTTC. Amino acid sequence: CATLDWTRGNYGYTF.

The gene calls are TRBV15 and TRBJ1-4; D call uncertain. This CDR3 has 14 residues. V lost 6 bases to trimming and J lost 7 bases, with 15 bases between them. Germline CDR1 reads LNHNV; CDR2 reads YYDKDF (reference sequence). DNA of the CDR3: TGTGCCACCAGGTCTGGGAGTGGCAGTGAAAAACTGTTTTTT. Residues: CATRSGSGSEKLFF. Full variable domain (rest looked up from reference TRBV15 and TRBJ1-4): DAMVIQNPRYQVTQFGKPVTLSCSQTLNHNVMYWYQQKSSQAPKLLFHYYDKDFNNEADTPDNFQSRRPNTSFCFLDIRSPGLGDTAMYLCATRSGSGSEKLFFGSGTQLSVL.

This clone was seen a handful of times. The chain is built from TRBV19 and TRBJ2-7, with 10 nucleotides matching TRBD2. From germline, CDR1 is LNHDA and CDR2 SQIVND (reference sequence). CDR3 length equals 18 residues. The J segment lost 0 bases and the V segment lost 4 bases, leaving 12 bases of the junction unmatched. For the CDR3, the DNA is TGTGCCAGTAGTACTCACGCTGGACTAGCGGAAAGCTCCTACGAGCAGTACTTC. It specifies CASSTHAGLAESSYEQYF.

This clone was recorded once. CDR3 sequence: CASSERQGGGTGELFF. The CDR3 DNA sequence: TGTGCCAGCAGTGAACGACAGGGCGGCGGCACCGGGGAGCTGTTTTTT. The genes are TRBV6-1 and TRBJ2-2, with TRBD1 matching 7 bases. The CDR3 covers 16 residues. Germline CDR1 MNHNS, CDR2 SASEGT. The V segment lost 2 bases and the J segment 4 bases; nucleotides outside the gene matches: 7.

The chain recombines TRBV7-9 with TRBJ2-5; TRBD1 agrees at 9 bases. CDR1 is SEHNR and CDR2 is FQNEAQ in the germline V gene (reference sequence). With V trimmed by 5 bases and J by 1 base, 8 bases remained unmatched. CDR3 length equals 16 residues. In nucleotides, the CDR3 is TGTGCCAGCAGCCGCCTTGAACAGGGGGCCCAAGAGACCCAGTACTTC. Translating it yields CASSRLEQGAQETQYF.

The V and J genes are TRBV4-1 and TRBJ1-2, with D possibly being TRBD1 (6 bases). The CDR3 is 15 residues long. Trimming cost V 3 bases and J 6 bases, with 17 bases left between them. The germline V gene encodes CDR1 MGHRA and CDR2 YSYEKL. The CDR3 DNA sequence: TGCGCCAGCAGCCAGTCCTCTACAGGGTACAATGGCTACACCTTC. Its translation is CASSQSSTGYNGYTF.